This entry lists 25 T cell receptor beta chains sequenced from one sample in a study of T cell responses to AZD1222 COVID-19 vaccine. This table comes from immunoSEQ multiplex PCR, and its TCRdb copy is limited to in-frame clones, with some not included. The repertoire includes about 110,000 clones, 88% of them detected once, and 9.5% to 15% sits in the top ten. Here the sequenced sample was peripheral blood, taken on day 0 of MenACWY control vaccination. These receptors were collected from an adult in good health.

The chain has TRBV7-9 and TRBJ2-4; D is ambiguous. The CDR3 is 11 amino acids. Trimming shortened V by 1 base and J by 13 bases, and 8 bases separated the two germline ends. CDR1 SEHNR and CDR2 FQNEAQ come from the germline V gene (reference sequence). CDR3 sequence: CASSLGLGQYF. CDR3 coding DNA: TGTGCCAGCAGCTTAGGTTTAGGGCAGTACTTC.

The rearrangement joins TRBV7-2 to TRBJ2-7, with 8 bases matching TRBD2. This CDR3 contains 15 residues. The V gene's germline CDR1 is SGHTA and CDR2 FQGNSA. Germline trimming cut 6 bases from V and 5 bases from J; bases unmatched to any gene: 12. DNA of the CDR3: TGTGCCAGCAGGACCCCGGGGGGGAGGGTCGACGAGCAGTACTTC. Translated, it gives CASRTPGGRVDEQYF.

This clone was seen only a few times. The chain is built from TRBV30 and TRBJ2-7, with 10 bases matching TRBD2. CDR1 and CDR2 (germline): GTSNPN, SVGIG (reference sequence). Trimming removed 8 bases from V and 1 base from J; junction bases left unmatched: 8. The CDR3 totals 14 residues. The CDR3 bases are TGTGCCCATACCCGGACTAGCGGTTCCTACGAGCAGTACTTC. It translates to CAHTRTSGSYEQYF. Complete variable domain (other parts from reference TRBV30 and TRBJ2-7): SQTIHQWPATLVQPVGSPLSLECTVEGTSNPNLYWYRQAAGRGLQLLFYSVGIGQISSEVPQNLSASRPQDRQFILSSKKLLLSDSGFYLCAHTRTSGSYEQYFGPGTRLTVT.

This chain joins TRBV18 and TRBJ1-2, with D tentatively TRBD1 (6 bases). The V end lost 3 bases, the J end lost 4 bases, and 9 bases lay between the germline ends. From germline, CDR1 is KGHSH and CDR2 LQKENI. The CDR3 sequence is 13 residues long. CDR3 nucleotides: TGTGCCAGCTCACCTGGGGGGCCCTATGGCTACACCTTC. This sequence encodes CASSPGGPYGYTF.

The V and J genes are TRBV7-9 and TRBJ1-4; D is uncertain. Between the trimmed V and J ends, which lost 6 bases and 4 bases, there was a span of 12 bases. The CDR3 runs to 14 residues. In germline, CDR1 is SEHNR, CDR2 FQNEAQ (reference sequence). As DNA, the CDR3 is TGTGCCAGCAGGCTGGACGGTATTAATGAAAAACTGTTTTTT. The encoded protein is CASRLDGINEKLFF.

The chain combines TRBV4-2 with TRBJ2-3; D may be TRBD1 or TRBD2 (7 bases each). Germline V gives CDR1 LGHNA, CDR2 YNFKEQ. This CDR3 region has 17 residues. Between the trimmed V and J ends, which lost 4 bases and 2 bases, there was a span of 19 bases. Here the CDR3 DNA reads TGTGCCAGCAGCCCATTACCGACAGGGACTATCACAGATACGCAGTATTTT. As protein: CASSPLPTGTITDTQYF.

This chain links TRBV27 with TRBJ1-5; no clear D gene. The CDR3 covers 14 residues. Germline assignment: CDR1 MNHEY and CDR2 SMNVEV (reference sequence). Between the trimmed V and J ends, which lost 2 bases and 3 bases, there was a span of 8 bases. CDR3 loop: CASSLEGFNQPQHF. For the CDR3, the DNA is TGTGCCAGCAGTTTAGAGGGCTTCAATCAGCCCCAGCATTTT.

The rearrangement joins TRBV7-2 to TRBJ2-7; a possible D gene is TRBD2 (6 bases). The V gene's germline CDR1 is SGHTA and CDR2 FQGNSA. This CDR3 region has 17 residues. Between the trimmed V and J ends, which lost 0 bases and 2 bases, there was a span of 17 bases. CDR3: CASSLAAGRFTPYEQYF. DNA for the CDR3: TGTGCCAGCAGCTTAGCGGCGGGAAGGTTTACCCCCTACGAGCAGTACTTC.

The chain uses TRBV30 and TRBJ1-1, with D perhaps matching TRBD1 (5 bases). Germline-derived CDR1 and CDR2 are GTSNPN and SVGIG (reference sequence). Trimming cost V 3 bases and J 8 bases, with 10 bases left between them. The CDR3 covers 11 residues. CDR3 protein: CAWSAGGEAFF. CDR3 sequence (DNA): TGTGCCTGGAGCGCCGGGGGGGAAGCTTTCTTT.

The rearrangement uses TRBV5-8 and TRBJ1-1, with TRBD1 as a possible D gene (5 bases). V lost 7 bases to trimming and J lost 3 bases, with 19 bases between them. The length of the CDR3 is 15 residues. CDR1 is SGHTS and CDR2 is YDEGEE in the germline V gene. The CDR3 is CASYSHGTAYTEAFF. Written as DNA, the CDR3 is TGTGCCAGCTATTCCCACGGGACGGCCTACACTGAAGCTTTCTTT.

This clone appeared once. The V gene is TRBV25-1, the J gene TRBJ2-3; D unclear. The CDR3 has 14 amino acids. Trimming took 3 bases from V and 0 from J, leaving 7 bases between them. Germline values: CDR1 MGHDK, CDR2 SYGVNS. CDR3 region: CASSDVGSTDTQYF. DNA of the CDR3: TGTGCCAGCAGTGACGTGGGAAGCACAGATACGCAGTATTTT.

The chain joins TRBV7-9 to TRBJ2-1, with no clear D. In germline, CDR1 is SEHNR, CDR2 FQNEAQ (reference sequence). Trimming stripped 6 bases from V and 6 bases from J, with 6 bases between. This CDR3 spans 11 amino acids. CDR3 sequence: CASSVGNEQFF. CDR3 DNA sequence: TGTGCCAGCAGTGTAGGCAATGAGCAGTTCTTC.

V and J are TRBV29-1 and TRBJ1-1; D is possibly TRBD1 (6 bases). V lost 7 bases and J lost 10, with 22 bases in between. Germline values: CDR1 SQVTM, CDR2 ANQGSEA. There are 13 residues in the CDR3. CDR3 sequence (DNA): TGCAGCGCTGGGGCCGGGACACCTAAAGCAGCTTTCTTT. It is translated as CSAGAGTPKAAFF.

The chain employs TRBV9 and TRBJ1-2; D might be TRBD1 (5 bases). The germline V and J ends were trimmed by 2 bases and 1 base, with 12 bases remaining between them. The CDR3 is 15 amino acids. Germline loops: CDR1 SGDLS, CDR2 YYNGEE. DNA of the CDR3: TGTGCCAGCAGCGTTAGTCAGGGACTTAACTATGGCTACACCTTC. Translated, it gives CASSVSQGLNYGYTF.

The genes are TRBV4-2 and TRBJ1-2; TRBD1 matches at 7 bases. The CDR3 has 13 residues. V trimming: 4 bases; J trimming: 4 bases; junction bases outside the gene matches: 3. CDR1 is LGHNA, CDR2 YNFKEQ, per germline. The chain's CDR3 is CASSPRGSYGYTF. The CDR3 DNA is TGTGCCAGCAGCCCCAGGGGGAGCTATGGCTACACCTTC.

The J gene is TRBJ2-1, the V gene TRBV10-3; TRBD1 is a possible D gene (6 bases). Germline assignment: CDR1 ENHRY and CDR2 SYGVKD. CDR3 length: 15 residues. Trimming shortened V by 5 bases and J by 1 base, and 12 bases separated the two germline ends. The CDR3 DNA sequence: TGTGCCATCAGTCCACAGGGTTTGTCCTACAATGAGCAGTTCTTC. Protein sequence: CAISPQGLSYNEQFF.

The CDR3 sequence is CASSLGTAGNTIYF. CDR3 nucleotides: TGTGCCAGCAGCCTTGGGACAGCTGGAAACACCATATATTTT. The chain recombines TRBV14 with TRBJ1-3; 7 positions match TRBD1. The CDR3 covers 14 residues. J lost 2 bases, V lost 4 bases, and 2 bases had no gene match. The germline V gene has CDR1 SGHDN and CDR2 FVKESK.

The chain employs TRBV5-1 and TRBJ2-6, with a tentative D call TRBD1 (5 bases). CDR3 length: 16 amino acids. Trimming left V 7 bases short and J 0 bases short, with 14 bases between. Germline-derived CDR1 and CDR2 are SGHRS and YFSETQ. CDR3 coding DNA: TGCGCCAGCGGCCAGGGAATAAACTCTGGGGCCAACGTCCTGACTTTC. Its protein is CASGQGINSGANVLTF.

The J gene is TRBJ2-7, the V gene TRBV28, with a tentative D call TRBD2 (6 bases). V lost 8 bases to trimming and J lost 2 bases, with 13 bases between them. The CDR3 loop spans 13 amino acids. The germline V gene has CDR1 MDHEN and CDR2 SYDVKM. Here the CDR3 reads CASGGGATYEQYF. In DNA form, the CDR3 reads TGTGCCAGCGGAGGAGGGGCCACCTACGAGCAGTACTTC.

The chain employs TRBV18 and TRBJ1-6, with D unclear. The V and J ends lost 3 bases and 7 bases respectively, with 10 bases between them. Germline V lookup: CDR1 KGHSH, CDR2 LQKENI. The CDR3 spans 14 residues. Written as DNA, the CDR3 is TGTGCCAGCTCACCGTCCAGTTTCAATTCACCCCTCCACTTT. It codes for CASSPSSFNSPLHF.

This clone came up a few times. The same CDR3 can be traced to other DNA sequences in this sample. This rearrangement joins TRBV27 to TRBJ2-1; the D gene is possibly TRBD2 (6 bases). This CDR3 spans 14 amino acids. Trimming removed 3 bases at V and 2 bases at J, with 8 bases between. Germline CDR1 is MNHEY and CDR2 is SMNVEV (reference sequence). The CDR3 region has the DNA TGTGCCAGCAGTTTGGCGGGGCCCTACAATGAGCAGTTCTTC. Protein product: CASSLAGPYNEQFF.

This clone showed up just a few times. This chain connects TRBV10-1 to TRBJ2-7; a weak D match, TRBD1 (5 bases). The germline V gene encodes CDR1 WNHNN and CDR2 SYGVQD (reference sequence). The CDR3 extends over 15 amino acids. V was pared by 2 bases and J by 3 bases, with 14 bases between. CDR3 in DNA: TGCGCCAGCAGTGAGGGCTCTCTGGGGCACTACGAGCAGTACTTC. It is translated as CASSEGSLGHYEQYF.

V usage is TRBV12-3 or TRBV12-4 and J usage is TRBJ1-4, with D uncertain. This CDR3 has 13 residues. The ends were cut back, 0 bases at V and 10 bases at J, with 9 bases in the middle. In nucleotides, the CDR3 is TGTGCCAGCAGTTTAGCGCTACAAGGAAAACTGTTTTTT. Encoded protein: CASSLALQGKLFF.

This chain links TRBV7-9 with TRBJ2-1; tentatively, D is TRBD1 or TRBD2 (5 bases each). This CDR3 spans 15 amino acids. V lost 7 bases to trimming and J lost 0 bases, with 13 bases between them. Germline CDR1 and CDR2: SEHNR and FQNEAQ (reference sequence). The CDR3 DNA reads as TGTGCCAGCACAAGGGACCTGGGCTCCTACAATGAGCAGTTCTTC. It yields the protein CASTRDLGSYNEQFF.

CDR3 coding DNA: TGTGCCAGCAGCTTAACGGTTTCTGAGCAGTTCTTC. Translated: CASSLTVSEQFF. The chain uses TRBV7-9 and TRBJ2-1; D is ambiguous. This CDR3 is 12 amino acids long. Germline CDR1 is SEHNR and CDR2 is FQNEAQ (reference sequence). Trimming pared 2 bases from V and 9 bases from J, leaving 8 bases between. The full variable domain, completed using reference TRBV7-9 and TRBJ2-1, is DTGVSQNPRHKITKRGQNVTFRCDPISEHNRLYWYRQTLGQGPEFLTYFQNEAQLEKSRLLSDRFSAERPKGSFSTLEIQRTEQGDSAMYLCASSLTVSEQFFGPGTRLTVL.